Below, 14 T cell receptor beta chains from the same sample are listed, as sequenced in a study of vaccination and CD4 T cells after COVID-19. Which antigens these TCRs recognize remains unknown. The treatment is: approximately 10-day PBMC culture with coronavirus spike peptide pools or control peptides (ViraFEST assay). Researchers used the Oncomine TCR Beta short-read assay to sequence DNA from cultured CD4+ T cells. MiXCR was run by TCRdb on the PCR reads, yielding one entry per CDR3 protein. The sample consists of thousands of distinct CDR3 sequences, roughly 65% of them appearing once. The sequencing used CD4+ T cells from blood, cultured in vitro, collected before SARS-CoV-2 vaccination. The source is a human donor who had recovered from COVID-19.

The chain links TRBV7-9 to TRBJ2-6; 10 bases agree with TRBD1. Germline lookup yields CDR1 SEHNR and CDR2 FQNEAQ (reference sequence). Trimming took 4 bases from V and 0 from J; bases not matched to a gene: 9. This CDR3 spans 19 amino acids. The CDR3 sequence is CASSSWDRGFSSGANVLTF. The CDR3 coding sequence is TGTGCCAGCAGCTCCTGGGACAGGGGATTTTCCTCTGGGGCCAACGTCCTGACTTTC. Supplemented by reference TRBV7-9 and TRBJ2-6, the full variable domain reads DTGVSQNPRHKITKRGQNVTFRCDPISEHNRLYWYRQTLGQGPEFLTYFQNEAQLEKSRLLSDRFSAERPKGSFSTLEIQRTEQGDSAMYLCASSSWDRGFSSGANVLTFGAGSRLTVL.

The rearrangement uses TRBV6-1 and TRBJ2-1; 8 bases agree with TRBD1. The J segment lost 9 bases and the V segment lost 5 bases, leaving 3 bases of the junction unmatched. This CDR3 has 12 residues. The V gene's germline CDR1 is MNHNS and CDR2 SASEGT. CDR3 sequence (DNA): TGTGCCAGCAGTCCTACAGGGGGTGAGCAGTTCTTC. Amino acid sequence: CASSPTGGEQFF.

The chain's CDR3 is CASSPQGETGSSYNEQFF. The CDR3 DNA reads TGTGCCAGCAGTCCGCAGGGTGAGACAGGGAGCTCCTACAATGAGCAGTTCTTC. V and J are TRBV6-1 and TRBJ2-1; TRBD1 agrees at 7 bases. There are 18 residues in the CDR3. Germline trimming cut 5 bases from V and 0 bases from J; bases unmatched to any gene: 13. Germline V gives CDR1 MNHNS, CDR2 SASEGT.

A few counts support this clonotype. This chain joins TRBV7-2 and TRBJ1-2; 7 bases are shared with TRBD1. Germline CDR1 and CDR2: SGHTA and FQGNSA. J lost 5 bases, V lost 5 bases, and 11 bases had no gene match. The CDR3 covers 15 residues. This chain's CDR3 is CASSEDRASLYGYTF. DNA for the CDR3: TGTGCCAGCAGCGAAGACAGGGCTTCCCTTTATGGCTACACCTTC.

The genes are TRBV11-2 and TRBJ1-3, with D maybe TRBD1 (5 bases). Per the germline V gene, CDR1 is SGHAT and CDR2 is FQNNGV. The CDR3 contains 15 residues. Trimming removed 2 bases at V and 0 bases at J, with 8 bases between. CDR3 loop: CASSLRGDSGNTIYF. Written as DNA, the CDR3 is TGTGCCAGCAGCTTAAGGGGCGACTCTGGAAACACCATATATTTT. Full variable domain (remainder filled in from reference TRBV11-2 and TRBJ1-3): EAGVAQSPRYKIIEKRQSVAFWCNPISGHATLYWYQQILGQGPKLLIQFQNNGVVDDSQLPKDRFSAERLKGVDSTLKIQPAKLEDSAVYLCASSLRGDSGNTIYFGEGSWLTVV.

This clonotype has a single count. This chain joins TRBV28 and TRBJ2-7; a weak D match, TRBD1 (6 bases). This CDR3 is 15 amino acids long. Per germline, CDR1 MDHEN and CDR2 SYDVKM. Trimming took 5 bases from V and 2 from J, leaving 16 bases between them. The CDR3, as DNA: TGTGCCAGCAGTCCCTCTGACAGGTTCCCCTACGAGCAGTACTTC. Amino acid sequence: CASSPSDRFPYEQYF.

This chain connects TRBV19 to TRBJ2-7; tentatively, D is TRBD2 (6 bases). The length of the CDR3 is 15 residues. V lost 3 bases to trimming and J lost 1 base, with 13 bases between them. Looked up from germline, CDR1 is LNHDA and CDR2 is SQIVND (reference sequence). CDR3 sequence reads: CASSIGGLGSYEQYF. In DNA form, the CDR3 reads TGTGCCAGTAGTATTGGAGGGTTAGGATCCTACGAGCAGTACTTC. Combining the CDR3 with reference TRBV19 and TRBJ2-7 gives the whole variable domain DGGITQSPKYLFRKEGQNVTLSCEQNLNHDAMYWYRQDPGQGLRLIYYSQIVNDFQKGDIAEGYSVSREKKESFPLTVTSAQKNPTAFYLCASSIGGLGSYEQYFGPGTRLTVT.

In this sample, this clonotype turned up once. The chain is built from TRBV14 and TRBJ1-3; D remains unclear. The CDR3 has 14 residues. Germline loops: CDR1 SGHDN, CDR2 FVKESK. Trimming left V 4 bases short and J 4 bases short, with 11 bases between. The CDR3 DNA reads as TGTGCCAGCAGCCCCCGGGTTGCCGGAAACACCATATATTTT. Protein sequence: CASSPRVAGNTIYF.

This clonotype was seen a few times. The gene calls are TRBV20-1 and TRBJ1-2; D is possibly TRBD1 (6 bases). The CDR3 loop spans 12 amino acids. Germline V gene lookup returns CDR1 DFQATT and CDR2 SNEGSKA (reference sequence). With 6 bases removed from V and 4 bases from J, the gap between germline ends came to 12 bases. The CDR3 DNA sequence: TGCAGTGCCCCTCGGGGGGCCTATGGCTACACCTTC. Encoded protein: CSAPRGAYGYTF.

V gene TRBV20-1 combines with J gene TRBJ2-7; 9 bases fit TRBD2. The ends lost 6 bases at V and 2 bases at J; junction bases unmatched: 11. The CDR3 consists of 15 residues. Germline assignment: CDR1 DFQATT and CDR2 SNEGSKA (reference sequence). CDR3 loop: CSAYQAGGPPYEQYF. The CDR3 DNA reads as TGCAGTGCATATCAAGCGGGAGGACCCCCCTACGAGCAGTACTTC.

The CDR3 DNA follows: TGTGCCAGCAGCGTTGGCGGGAGGACCGCAGATACGCAGTATTTT. Translated, it gives CASSVGGRTADTQYF. The chain links TRBV9 to TRBJ2-3; 8 bases align to TRBD2. The CDR3 is made up of 15 amino acids. CDR1 is SGDLS, CDR2 YYNGEE, per germline. The J segment lost 4 bases and the V segment lost 2 bases, leaving 6 bases of the junction unmatched.

The V gene is TRBV6-1, the J gene TRBJ1-5; a possible D gene is TRBD1 (6 bases). CDR1 and CDR2 (germline): MNHNS, SASEGT. This CDR3 is 15 amino acids long. The ends were cut back, 6 bases at V and 2 bases at J, with 14 bases in the middle. The CDR3 spells CASRRDGGGNQPQHF. The CDR3 bases are TGTGCCAGCAGGAGGGACGGGGGCGGCAATCAGCCCCAGCATTTT.

The J gene is TRBJ1-6, the V gene TRBV6-5; D remains ambiguous. Germline assignment: CDR1 MNHEY and CDR2 SVGAGI. The CDR3 spans 14 residues. V was shortened by 1 base and J by 6 bases, with 7 bases between the two germline ends. CDR3 sequence reads: CASSYWTANSPLHF. CDR3 nucleotides: TGTGCCAGCAGTTACTGGACGGCTAATTCACCCCTCCACTTT.

Remarks on this clonotype: A junction boundary mismatches the germline segment, possibly from a read error. The rearrangement links TRBV19 to TRBJ1-4; a possible D gene is TRBD1 (5 bases). The CDR3 extends over 13 amino acids. Germline CDR1 and CDR2: LNHDA and SQIVND (reference sequence). The CDR3 protein is CASNGALDEKLFF. DNA for the CDR3: TGTGCGAGTAACGGGGCCTTGGATGAAAAACTGTTTTTT.